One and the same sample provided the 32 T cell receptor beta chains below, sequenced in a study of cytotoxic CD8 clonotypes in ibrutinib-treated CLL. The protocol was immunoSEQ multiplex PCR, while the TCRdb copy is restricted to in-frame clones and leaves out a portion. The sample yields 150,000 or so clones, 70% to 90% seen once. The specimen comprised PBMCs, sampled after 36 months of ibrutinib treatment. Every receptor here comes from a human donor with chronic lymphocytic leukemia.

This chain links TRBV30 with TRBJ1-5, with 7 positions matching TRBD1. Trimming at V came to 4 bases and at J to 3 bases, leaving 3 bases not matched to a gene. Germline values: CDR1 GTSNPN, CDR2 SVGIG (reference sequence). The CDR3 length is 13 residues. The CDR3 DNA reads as TGTGCCTGGACCAGGGGGGTCAATCAGCCCCAGCATTTT. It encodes CAWTRGVNQPQHF.

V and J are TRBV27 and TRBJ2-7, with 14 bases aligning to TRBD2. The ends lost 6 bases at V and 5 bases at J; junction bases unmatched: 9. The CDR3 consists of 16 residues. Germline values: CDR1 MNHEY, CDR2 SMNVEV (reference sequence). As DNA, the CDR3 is TGTGCCAGCAGCAAGCTAGGGACTAGCGGGAGTCACGAGCAGTACTTC. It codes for CASSKLGTSGSHEQYF.

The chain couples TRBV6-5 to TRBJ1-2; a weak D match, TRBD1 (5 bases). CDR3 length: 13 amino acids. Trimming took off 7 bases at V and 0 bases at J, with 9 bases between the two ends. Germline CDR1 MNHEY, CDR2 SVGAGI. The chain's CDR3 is CASKGLTNYGYTF. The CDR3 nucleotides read TGTGCCAGCAAGGGGCTAACTAACTATGGCTACACCTTC.

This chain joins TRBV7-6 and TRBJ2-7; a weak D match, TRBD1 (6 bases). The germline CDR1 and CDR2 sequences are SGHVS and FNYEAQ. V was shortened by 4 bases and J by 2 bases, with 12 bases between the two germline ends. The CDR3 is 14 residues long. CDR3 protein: CASSSWTDPYEQYF. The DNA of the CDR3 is TGTGCCAGCAGCTCCTGGACAGACCCCTACGAGCAGTACTTC.

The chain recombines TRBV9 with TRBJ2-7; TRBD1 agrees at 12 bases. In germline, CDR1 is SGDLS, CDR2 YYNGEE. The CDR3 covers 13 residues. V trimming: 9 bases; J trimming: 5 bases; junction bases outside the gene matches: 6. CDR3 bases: TGTGCCAACAACCGGGACAGGGGGCACGAGCAGTACTTC. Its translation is CANNRDRGHEQYF.

CDR3 in DNA: TGTGCCAGCTCACCCGGACTTGGAAACACCATATATTTT. Translation: CASSPGLGNTIYF. The chain uses TRBV18 and TRBJ1-3, with no clear D. With 3 bases removed from V and 3 bases from J, the gap between germline ends came to 6 bases. The CDR3 is 13 residues long. Looked up from germline, CDR1 is KGHSH and CDR2 is LQKENI.

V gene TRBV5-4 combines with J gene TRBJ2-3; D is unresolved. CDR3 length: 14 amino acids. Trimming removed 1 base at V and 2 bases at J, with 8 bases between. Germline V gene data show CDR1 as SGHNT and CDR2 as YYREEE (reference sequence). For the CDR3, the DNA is TGTGCCAGCAGCTTGAAGAAGGACACAGATACGCAGTATTTT. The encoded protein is CASSLKKDTDTQYF. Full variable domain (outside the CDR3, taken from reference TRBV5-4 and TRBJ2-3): ETGVTQSPTHLIKTRGQQVTLRCSSQSGHNTVSWYQQALGQGPQFIFQYYREEENGRGNFPPRFSGLQFPNYSSELNVNALELDDSALYLCASSLKKDTDTQYFGPGTRLTVL.

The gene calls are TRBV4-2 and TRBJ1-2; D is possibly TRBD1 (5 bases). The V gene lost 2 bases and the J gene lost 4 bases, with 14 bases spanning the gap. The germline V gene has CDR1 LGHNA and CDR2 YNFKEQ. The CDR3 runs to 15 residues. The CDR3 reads CASSQWTVGLYGYTF. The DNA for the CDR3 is TGTGCCAGCAGCCAATGGACGGTGGGACTCTATGGCTACACCTTC.

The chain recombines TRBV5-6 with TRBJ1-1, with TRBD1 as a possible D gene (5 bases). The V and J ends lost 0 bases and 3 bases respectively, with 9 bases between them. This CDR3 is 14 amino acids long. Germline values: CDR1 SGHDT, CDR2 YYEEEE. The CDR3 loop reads CASSLAFRDTEAFF. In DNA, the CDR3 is TGTGCCAGCAGCTTGGCGTTCAGGGACACTGAAGCTTTCTTT.

CDR3: CSVDYRGVNEQFF. CDR3 nucleotide sequence: TGCAGCGTTGATTACAGGGGAGTAAATGAGCAGTTCTTC. V and J are TRBV29-1 and TRBJ2-1; 7 positions match TRBD1. In germline, CDR1 is SQVTM, CDR2 ANQGSEA. The CDR3 has 13 residues. With 3 bases clipped from V and 7 bases from J, the junction kept 6 bases outside the gene matches.

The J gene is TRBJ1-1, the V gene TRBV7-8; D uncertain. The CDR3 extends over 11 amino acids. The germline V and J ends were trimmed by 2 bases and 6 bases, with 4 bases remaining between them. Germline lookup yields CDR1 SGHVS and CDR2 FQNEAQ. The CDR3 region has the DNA TGTGCCAGCAGCTTATCCGCTGAAGCTTTCTTT. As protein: CASSLSAEAFF.

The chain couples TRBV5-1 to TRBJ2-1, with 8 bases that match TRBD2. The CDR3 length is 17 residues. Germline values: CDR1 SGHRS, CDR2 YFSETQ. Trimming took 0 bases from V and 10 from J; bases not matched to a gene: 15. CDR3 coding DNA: TGCGCCAGCAGCTTGGAATTGGGGCTGTTAGCGGGACGGGAGCAGTTCTTC. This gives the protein CASSLELGLLAGREQFF.

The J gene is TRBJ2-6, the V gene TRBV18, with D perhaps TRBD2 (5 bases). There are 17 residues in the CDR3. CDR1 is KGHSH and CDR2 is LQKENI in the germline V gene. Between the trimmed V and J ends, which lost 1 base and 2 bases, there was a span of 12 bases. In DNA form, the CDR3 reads TGTGCCAGCTCACCACTAAGATCGGGGACTGGGGCCAACGTCCTGACTTTC. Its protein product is CASSPLRSGTGANVLTF.

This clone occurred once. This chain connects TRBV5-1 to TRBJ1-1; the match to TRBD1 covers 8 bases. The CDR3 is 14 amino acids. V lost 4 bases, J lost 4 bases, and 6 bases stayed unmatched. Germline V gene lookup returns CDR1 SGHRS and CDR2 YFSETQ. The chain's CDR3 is CASSLDRGFTEAFF. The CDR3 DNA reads TGCGCCAGCAGCCTTGACAGGGGTTTCACTGAAGCTTTCTTT.

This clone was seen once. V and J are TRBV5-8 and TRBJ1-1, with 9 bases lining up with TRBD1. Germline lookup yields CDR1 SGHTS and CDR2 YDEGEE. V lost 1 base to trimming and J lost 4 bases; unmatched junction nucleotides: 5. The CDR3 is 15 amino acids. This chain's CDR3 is CASSLPIQGATEAFF. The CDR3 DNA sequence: TGTGCCAGCAGCTTGCCCATACAGGGGGCCACTGAAGCTTTCTTT.

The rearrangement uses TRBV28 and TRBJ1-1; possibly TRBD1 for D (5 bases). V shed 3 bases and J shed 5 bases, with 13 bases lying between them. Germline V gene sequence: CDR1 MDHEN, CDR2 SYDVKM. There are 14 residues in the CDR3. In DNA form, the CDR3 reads TGTGCCAGCAGTTTTTCGGGACTTGGGACTGAAGCTTTCTTT. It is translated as CASSFSGLGTEAFF.

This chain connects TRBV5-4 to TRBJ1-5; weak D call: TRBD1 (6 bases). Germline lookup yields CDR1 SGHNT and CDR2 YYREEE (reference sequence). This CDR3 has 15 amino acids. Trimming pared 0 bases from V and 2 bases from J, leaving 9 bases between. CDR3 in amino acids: CASSLGGQRNQPQHF. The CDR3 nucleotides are TGTGCCAGCAGCTTGGGAGGACAGCGCAATCAGCCCCAGCATTTT.

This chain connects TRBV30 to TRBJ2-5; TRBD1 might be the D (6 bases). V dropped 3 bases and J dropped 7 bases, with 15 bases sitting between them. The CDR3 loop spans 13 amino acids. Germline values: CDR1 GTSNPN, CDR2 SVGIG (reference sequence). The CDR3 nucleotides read TGTGCCTGGAGCCCCGGGACATGGGGGACCCAGTACTTC. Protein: CAWSPGTWGTQYF. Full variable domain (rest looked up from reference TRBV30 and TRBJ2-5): SQTIHQWPATLVQPVGSPLSLECTVEGTSNPNLYWYRQAAGRGLQLLFYSVGIGQISSEVPQNLSASRPQDRQFILSSKKLLLSDSGFYLCAWSPGTWGTQYFGPGTRLLVL.

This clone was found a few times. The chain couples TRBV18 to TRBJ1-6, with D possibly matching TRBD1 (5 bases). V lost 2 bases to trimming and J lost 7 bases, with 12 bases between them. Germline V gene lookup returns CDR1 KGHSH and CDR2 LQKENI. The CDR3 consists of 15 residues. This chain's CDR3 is CASSPGTPGNSPLHF. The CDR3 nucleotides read TGTGCCAGCTCACCAGGTACACCAGGGAATTCACCCCTCCACTTT.

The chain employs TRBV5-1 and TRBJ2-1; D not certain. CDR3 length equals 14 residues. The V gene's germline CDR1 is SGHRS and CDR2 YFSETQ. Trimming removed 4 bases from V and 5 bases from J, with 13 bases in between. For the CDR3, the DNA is TGCGCCAGCAGCGCCGCCACGTCCCACAATGAGCAGTTCTTC. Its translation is CASSAATSHNEQFF.

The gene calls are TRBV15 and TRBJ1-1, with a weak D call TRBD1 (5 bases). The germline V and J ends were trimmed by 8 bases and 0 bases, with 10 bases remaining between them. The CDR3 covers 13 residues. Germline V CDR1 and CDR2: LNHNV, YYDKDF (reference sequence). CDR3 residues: CATRGTLNTEAFF. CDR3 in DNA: TGTGCCACCCGGGGGACGCTGAACACTGAAGCTTTCTTT.

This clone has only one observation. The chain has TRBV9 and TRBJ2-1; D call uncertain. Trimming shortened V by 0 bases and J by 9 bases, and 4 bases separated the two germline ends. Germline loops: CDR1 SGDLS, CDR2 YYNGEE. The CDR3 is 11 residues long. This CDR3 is CASSVGGEQFF. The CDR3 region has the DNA TGTGCCAGCAGCGTAGGGGGTGAGCAGTTCTTC.

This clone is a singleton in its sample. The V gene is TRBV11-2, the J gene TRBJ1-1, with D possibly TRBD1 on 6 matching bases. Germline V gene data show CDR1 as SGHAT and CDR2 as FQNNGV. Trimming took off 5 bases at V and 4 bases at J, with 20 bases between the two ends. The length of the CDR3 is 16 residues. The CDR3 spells CASSGRQVGYSTEAFF. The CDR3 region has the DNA TGTGCCAGCAGCGGAAGACAGGTCGGGTATAGCACTGAAGCTTTCTTT. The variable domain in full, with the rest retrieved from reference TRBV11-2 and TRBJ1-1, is EAGVAQSPRYKIIEKRQSVAFWCNPISGHATLYWYQQILGQGPKLLIQFQNNGVVDDSQLPKDRFSAERLKGVDSTLKIQPAKLEDSAVYLCASSGRQVGYSTEAFFGQGTRLTVV.

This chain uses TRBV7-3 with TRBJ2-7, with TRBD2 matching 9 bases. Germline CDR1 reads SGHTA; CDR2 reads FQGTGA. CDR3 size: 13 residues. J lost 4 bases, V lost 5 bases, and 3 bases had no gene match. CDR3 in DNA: TGTGCCAGCAGCGTGCTAGCGGGGTACGAGCAGTACTTC. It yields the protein CASSVLAGYEQYF.

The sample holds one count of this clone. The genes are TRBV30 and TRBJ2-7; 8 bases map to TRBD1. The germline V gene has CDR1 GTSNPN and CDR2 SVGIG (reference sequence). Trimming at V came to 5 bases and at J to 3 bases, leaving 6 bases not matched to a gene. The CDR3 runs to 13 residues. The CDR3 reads CAWGGQEVYEQYF. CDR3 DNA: TGTGCCTGGGGGGGACAGGAAGTCTACGAGCAGTACTTC. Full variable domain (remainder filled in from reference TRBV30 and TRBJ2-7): SQTIHQWPATLVQPVGSPLSLECTVEGTSNPNLYWYRQAAGRGLQLLFYSVGIGQISSEVPQNLSASRPQDRQFILSSKKLLLSDSGFYLCAWGGQEVYEQYFGPGTRLTVT.

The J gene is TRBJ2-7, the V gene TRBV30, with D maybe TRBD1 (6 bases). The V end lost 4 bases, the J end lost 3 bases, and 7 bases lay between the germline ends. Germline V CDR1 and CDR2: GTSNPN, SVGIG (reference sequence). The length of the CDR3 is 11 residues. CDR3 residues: CAWMTGYEQYF. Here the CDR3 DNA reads TGTGCCTGGATGACAGGCTACGAGCAGTACTTC. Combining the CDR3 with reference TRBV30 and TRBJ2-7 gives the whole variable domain SQTIHQWPATLVQPVGSPLSLECTVEGTSNPNLYWYRQAAGRGLQLLFYSVGIGQISSEVPQNLSASRPQDRQFILSSKKLLLSDSGFYLCAWMTGYEQYFGPGTRLTVT.

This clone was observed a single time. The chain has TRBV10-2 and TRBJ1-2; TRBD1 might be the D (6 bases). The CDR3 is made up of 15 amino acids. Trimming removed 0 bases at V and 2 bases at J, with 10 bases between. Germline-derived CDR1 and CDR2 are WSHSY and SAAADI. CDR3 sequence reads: CASSESPGGNYGYTF. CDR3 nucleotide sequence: TGCGCCAGCAGTGAGTCCCCGGGGGGCAACTATGGCTACACCTTC.

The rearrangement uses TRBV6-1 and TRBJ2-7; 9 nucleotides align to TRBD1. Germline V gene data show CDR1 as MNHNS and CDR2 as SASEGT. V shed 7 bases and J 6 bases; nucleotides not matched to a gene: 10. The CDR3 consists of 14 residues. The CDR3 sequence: CASISPGTGSEQYF. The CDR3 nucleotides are TGTGCCAGCATTAGTCCCGGGACAGGGTCCGAGCAGTACTTC.

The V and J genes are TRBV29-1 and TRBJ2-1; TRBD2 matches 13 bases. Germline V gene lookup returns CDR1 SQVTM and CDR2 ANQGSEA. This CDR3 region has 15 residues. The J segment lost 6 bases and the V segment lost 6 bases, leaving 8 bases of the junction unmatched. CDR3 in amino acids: CSVLGLAGEPNEQFF. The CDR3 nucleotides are TGCAGCGTACTCGGACTAGCGGGAGAACCCAATGAGCAGTTCTTC.

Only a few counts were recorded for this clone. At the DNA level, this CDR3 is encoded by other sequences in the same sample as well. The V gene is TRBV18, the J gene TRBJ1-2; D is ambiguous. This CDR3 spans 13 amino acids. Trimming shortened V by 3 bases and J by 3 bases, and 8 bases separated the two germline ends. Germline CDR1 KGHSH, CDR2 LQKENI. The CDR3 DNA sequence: TGTGCCAGCTCACCGGGCACAGACTATGGCTACACCTTC. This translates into CASSPGTDYGYTF. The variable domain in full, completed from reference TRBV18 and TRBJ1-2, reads NAGVMQNPRHLVRRRGQEARLRCSPMKGHSHVYWYRQLPEEGLKFMVYLQKENIIDESGMPKERFSAEFPKEGPSILRIQQVVRGDSAAYFCASSPGTDYGYTFGSGTRLTVV.

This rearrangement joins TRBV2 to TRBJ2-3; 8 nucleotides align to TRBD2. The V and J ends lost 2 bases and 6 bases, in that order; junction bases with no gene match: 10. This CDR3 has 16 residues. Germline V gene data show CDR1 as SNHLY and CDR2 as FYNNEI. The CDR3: CASSELGTSRSDTQYF. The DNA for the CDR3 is TGTGCCAGCAGTGAATTGGGGACTAGTCGTAGCGATACGCAGTATTTT.

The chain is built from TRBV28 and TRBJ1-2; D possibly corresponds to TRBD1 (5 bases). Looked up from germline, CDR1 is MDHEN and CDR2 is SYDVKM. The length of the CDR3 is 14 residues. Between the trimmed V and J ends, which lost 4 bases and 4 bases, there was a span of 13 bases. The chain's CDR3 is CASSSPGEAYGYTF. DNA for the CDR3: TGTGCCAGCAGTTCCCCGGGGGAGGCCTATGGCTACACCTTC.